This T cell receptor beta chain was sequenced in a study of beta chain features in type 1 diabetes. Study findings and constraints: Across all four CD4+ subsets, people with type 1 diabetes showed modestly shorter TCRB CDR3s. The study found that naive, central memory and Treg TCRB repertoires appeared more similar in patients than in healthy donors. cDNA sequencing could over-represent cells with high TCR expression. PCR might pick shorter templates more often, in the same way for patients and controls.

Expressed TCRB transcripts were sequenced, since all the RNA that had been isolated was reverse transcribed. The table came from immunoSEQ multiplex PCR; TCRdb's copy has only in-frame clones and leaves some out. The table shows 230,000 or so clones, with roughly 16% occurring only once. Germline V gene lookup returns CDR1 SGHKS and CDR2 YYEKEE (reference sequence). V lost 2 bases and J 2 bases, leaving 14 bases between the germline ends. This CDR3 is built from 16 residues. This clone was seen more than once but under ten times. Antigen unknown. V is TRBV5-5 and J is TRBJ2-1; no reliable D call. The sequence derives from a man aged 25-40 years with type 1 diabetes. The sample taken for sequencing was naive CD4+ T cells from blood. The CDR3 bases are TGTGCCAGCAGCTTCGGCACCGACTCAACCTACAATGAGCAGTTCTTC. The encoded protein is CASSFGTDSTYNEQFF.